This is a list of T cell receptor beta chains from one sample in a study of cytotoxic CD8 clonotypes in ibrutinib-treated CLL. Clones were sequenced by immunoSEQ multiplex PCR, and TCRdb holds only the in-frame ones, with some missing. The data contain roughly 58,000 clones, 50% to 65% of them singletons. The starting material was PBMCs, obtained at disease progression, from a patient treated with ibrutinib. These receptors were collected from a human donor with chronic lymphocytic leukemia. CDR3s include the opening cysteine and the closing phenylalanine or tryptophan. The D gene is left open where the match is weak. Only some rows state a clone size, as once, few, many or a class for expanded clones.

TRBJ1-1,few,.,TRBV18,TGTGCCAGCTCACCCGGGAGGGGGGGGAACACTGAAGCTTTCTTT,CASSPGRGGNTEAFF
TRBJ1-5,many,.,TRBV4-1,TGCGCCAGCAGCCAAGTGATAAATCAGCCCCAGCATTTT,CASSQVINQPQHF
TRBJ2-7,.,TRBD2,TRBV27,TGTGCCAGCACCCCATCGGGAGGCGGCACCTACGAGCAGTACTTC,CASTPSGGGTYEQYF
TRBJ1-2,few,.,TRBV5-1,TGCGCCAGCAGCCCCACAGCGAACTATGGCTACACCTTC,CASSPTANYGYTF
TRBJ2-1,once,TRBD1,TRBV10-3,TGTGCCATCAGTGGCGGACAGGGAGGTGACAATGAGCAGTTCTTC,CAISGGQGGDNEQFF
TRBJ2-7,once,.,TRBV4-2,TGTGCCAGCAGCCAAGGTAATGGGGTGAAGCAGTACTTC,CASSQGNGVKQYF
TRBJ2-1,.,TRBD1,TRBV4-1,TGCGCCAGCAGCCAAGTCCGTTGGACAGGGAGTAATGAGCAGTTCTTC,CASSQVRWTGSNEQFF
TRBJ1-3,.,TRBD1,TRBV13,TGTGCCAGCAGCCCGCGGGACAGGGGTTTTTTCTCTGGAAACACCATATATTTT,CASSPRDRGFFSGNTIYF
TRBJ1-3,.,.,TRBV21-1,TGTGCCAGCAGACTCATACCAGGGGACAGGGTGTTGGGAAACACCATATATTTT,CASRLIPGDRVLGNTIYF
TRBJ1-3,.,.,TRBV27,TGTGCCAGCCGGGGTCAGTTAAACACCATATATTTT,CASRGQLNTIYF
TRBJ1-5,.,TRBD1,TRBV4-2,TGTGCCAGCAGCCCAAAAGCTGGGACAGGAAAGGAACATCAGCCCCAGCATTTT,CASSPKAGTGKEHQPQHF
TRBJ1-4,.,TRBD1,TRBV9,TGTGCCAGCAGCGTAGGACAGGGAGAAAAACTGTTTTTT,CASSVGQGEKLFF
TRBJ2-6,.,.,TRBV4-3,TGCGCCAGCAGCAATCCAGGAGGGTCACAAAGTCGGGCCAACGTCCTGACTTTC,CASSNPGGSQSRANVLTF
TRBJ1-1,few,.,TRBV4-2,TGTGCCAGCAGCCCCCGTTGGGTGAACACTGAAGCTTTCTTT,CASSPRWVNTEAFF
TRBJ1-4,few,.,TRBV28,TGTGCCAGCAGTTCAGGATCTGGAGATGAAAAACTGTTTTTT,CASSSGSGDEKLFF
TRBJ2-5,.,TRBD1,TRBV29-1,TGCAGCGTTGGATCGGGACAGGCATACCAAGAGACCCAGTACTTC,CSVGSGQAYQETQYF
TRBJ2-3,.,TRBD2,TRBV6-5,TGTGCCAGCAGTTACACTAGCGGGAGTAATGCAGATACGCAGTATTTT,CASSYTSGSNADTQYF
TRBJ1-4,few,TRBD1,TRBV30,TGTGCCTGGAGATCCTCAGGGGGAAAACTGTTTTTT,CAWRSSGGKLFF
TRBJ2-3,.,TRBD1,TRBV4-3,TGCGCCAGCAGCCAAGGACCAGGGGGCCCCACAGATACGCAGTATTTT,CASSQGPGGPTDTQYF
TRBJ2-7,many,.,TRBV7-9,TGTGCCAGCAGCTCCTACGAGCAGTACTTC,CASSSYEQYF
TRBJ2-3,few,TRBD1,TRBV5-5,TGTGCCAGCAGCCCCACCGCCCTCGGGACAGGCAAACACGGTACGCAGTATTTT,CASSPTALGTGKHGTQYF
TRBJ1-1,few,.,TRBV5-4,TGTGCCAGCAGCTTCGGTAGTTCGCGGGCTGAAGCTTTCTTT,CASSFGSSRAEAFF
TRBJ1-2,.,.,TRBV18,TGTGCCAGCTCATCCCTGGGTACAGGCCGAACGGATGGCTACACCTTC,CASSSLGTGRTDGYTF
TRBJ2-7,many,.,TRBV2,TGTGCCAGCAGTGAAGCTAACAGCCCCTACGAGCAGTACTTC,CASSEANSPYEQYF
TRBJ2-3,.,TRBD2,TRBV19,TGTGCCAGTAGTACCCCTAGCGGGGGGTCCACAGATACGCAGTATTTT,CASSTPSGGSTDTQYF
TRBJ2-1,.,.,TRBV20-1,TGCAGTGCTATAGAGACTAGTGAGCAGTTCTTC,CSAIETSEQFF
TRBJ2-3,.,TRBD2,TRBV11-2,TGTGCCAGCAGCTTAGAGAGCGGGAGGGCAGATACGCAGTATTTT,CASSLESGRADTQYF
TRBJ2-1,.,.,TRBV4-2,TGTGCCAGCAGCCAATCCTCGGGGAGCTCCTACAATGAGCAGTTCTTC,CASSQSSGSSYNEQFF
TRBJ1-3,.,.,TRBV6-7,TGTGCCAGCAGTTACTTATTAGGGGATTTTGTAATCGAACCCTCTGGAAACACCATATATTTT,CASSYLLGDFVIEPSGNTIYF
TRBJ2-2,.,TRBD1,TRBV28,TGTGCCAGCCTTCCAGGGGGCACGAACACCGGGGAGCTGTTTTTT,CASLPGGTNTGELFF
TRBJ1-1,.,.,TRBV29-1,TGCAGCGTTGGGGGGACACTGAACACTGAAGCTTTCTTT,CSVGGTLNTEAFF
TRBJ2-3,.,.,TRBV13,TGTGCCAGCAGCTTAGGTGCAAGCACAGATACGCAGTATTTT,CASSLGASTDTQYF
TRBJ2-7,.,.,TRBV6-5,TGTGCCAGCAAAGCACAGGTTGGAGCCTACGAGCAGTACTTC,CASKAQVGAYEQYF
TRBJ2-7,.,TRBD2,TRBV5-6,TGTGCCAGCAGCCGAAAGACTAGCGGGAGGGCCTACGAGCAGTACTTC,CASSRKTSGRAYEQYF
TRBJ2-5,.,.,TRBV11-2,TGTGCCAGCAGTCCCCCACCCGGTCAAGAGACCCAGTACTTC,CASSPPPGQETQYF
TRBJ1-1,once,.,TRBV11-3,TGTGCCAGCAGCTTTGGGGGGCTGAACACTGAAGCTTTCTTT,CASSFGGLNTEAFF
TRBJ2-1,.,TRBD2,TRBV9,TGTGCCAGCACCTCGAGCGCGGGGACTAGCGGTCGCAATGAGCAGTTCTTC,CASTSSAGTSGRNEQFF
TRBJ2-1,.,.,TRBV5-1,TGCGCCAGCAGCTTGGCCGGGATTTACAATGAGCAGTTCTTC,CASSLAGIYNEQFF
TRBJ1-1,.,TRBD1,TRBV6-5,TGTGCCAGCAGTTACTCAGGGGGCGCGGAAGCTTTCTTT,CASSYSGGAEAFF
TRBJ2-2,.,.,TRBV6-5,TGTGCCAGCAATACCCCCGGTGGCGGGGAGCTGTTTTTT,CASNTPGGGELFF
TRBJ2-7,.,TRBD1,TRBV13,TGTGCCAGCAGCTCACAGGGGACCTACGAGCAGTACTTC,CASSSQGTYEQYF
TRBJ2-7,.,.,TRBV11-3,TGTGCCAGCAGCCTCACCGGGACATATATTCCCTACGAGCAGTACTTC,CASSLTGTYIPYEQYF
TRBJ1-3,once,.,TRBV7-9,TGTGCCAGCAGCTCAATGTCGGTAATCGGAAACACCATATATTTT,CASSSMSVIGNTIYF
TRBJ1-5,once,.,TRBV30,TGTGCCTGGAGTGGGGGGAGCAATCAGCCCCAGCATTTT,CAWSGGSNQPQHF
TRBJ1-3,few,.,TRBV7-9,TGTGCCAGCAGCTTCCAAGACAGTTCCGGAAACACCATATATTTT,CASSFQDSSGNTIYF
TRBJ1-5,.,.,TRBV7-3,TGTGCCAGCAGCACCCGTCCGAGGCAGCCCCAGCATTTT,CASSTRPRQPQHF
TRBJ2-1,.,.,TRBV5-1,TGCGCCAGCAGCTTGTTGGTGGGGGCGAGCTCCTACAATGAGCAGTTCTTC,CASSLLVGASSYNEQFF
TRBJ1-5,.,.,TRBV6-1,TGTGCCAGCAGTGAAGTACAGGGCGGCAATCAGCCCCAGCATTTT,CASSEVQGGNQPQHF
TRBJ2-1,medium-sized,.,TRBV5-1,TGCGCCAGCAGCTGGGGGACAACTAGCTCCTACAATGAGCAGTTCTTC,CASSWGTTSSYNEQFF
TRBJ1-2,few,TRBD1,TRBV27,TGTGCCAGCAGTTTAGGAGGGGGCGGGGGCTACACCTTC,CASSLGGGGGYTF
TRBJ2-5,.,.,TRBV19,TGTGCCAGTAGTGCAACAGGGCCCCCCCAAGAGACCCAGTACTTC,CASSATGPPQETQYF